This TCR beta chain was obtained from a study of CD8 T cells in ankylosing spondylitis. Study-wide findings and caveats: The disease-linked clones had a CD8+ phenotype and low blood frequencies. Significantly higher representation of disease-linked clones was reported for matched ankylosing spondylitis synovial fluid. Typical of ankylosing spondylitis blood, it appeared, was a TCR beta motif of eight highly homologous variants.

Germline V gene lookup returns CDR1 LGHNA and CDR2 YSLEER. CDR3 size: 15 residues. Trimming pared 10 bases from V and 4 bases from J, leaving 19 bases between. Scientists made TCR beta libraries using quantitative 5'-RACE with molecular barcodes. TCRdb re-called the 5' RACE reads through MiXCR, storing one row per CDR3 protein. Of about 200,000 distinct CDR3 sequences in the sample, around 6.6% were seen once. This clonotype showed up many times. Its target is unknown. This clonotype originated in a male donor with ankylosing spondylitis. The V gene is TRBV4-3, the J gene TRBJ1-4; tentative D call: TRBD1 (6 bases). The sample taken for sequencing was blood, either unsorted or a sorted T cell fraction (not recorded which). The CDR3 DNA reads TGCGCCACCAACAAGGGGTCAGGGGTTAATGAAAAACTGTTTTTT. Translation gives CATNKGSGVNEKLFF.